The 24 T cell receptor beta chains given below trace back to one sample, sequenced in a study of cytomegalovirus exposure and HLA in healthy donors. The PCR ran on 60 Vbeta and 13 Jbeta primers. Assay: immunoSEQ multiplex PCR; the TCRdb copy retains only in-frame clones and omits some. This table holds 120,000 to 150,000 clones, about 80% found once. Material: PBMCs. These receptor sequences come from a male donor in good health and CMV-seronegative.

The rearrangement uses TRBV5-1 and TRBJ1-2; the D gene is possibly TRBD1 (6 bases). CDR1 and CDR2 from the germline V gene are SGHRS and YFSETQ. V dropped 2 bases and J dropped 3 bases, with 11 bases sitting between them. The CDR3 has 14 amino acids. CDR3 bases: TGCGCCAGCAGCTTTGGAGGGGGGGACTATGGCTACACCTTC. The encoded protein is CASSFGGGDYGYTF.

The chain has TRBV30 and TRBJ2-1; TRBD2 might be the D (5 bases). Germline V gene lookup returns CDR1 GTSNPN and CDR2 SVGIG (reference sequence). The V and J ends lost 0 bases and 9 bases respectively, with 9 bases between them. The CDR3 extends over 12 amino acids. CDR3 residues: CAWSVGRGEQFF. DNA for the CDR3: TGTGCCTGGAGTGTAGGGAGAGGTGAGCAGTTCTTC.

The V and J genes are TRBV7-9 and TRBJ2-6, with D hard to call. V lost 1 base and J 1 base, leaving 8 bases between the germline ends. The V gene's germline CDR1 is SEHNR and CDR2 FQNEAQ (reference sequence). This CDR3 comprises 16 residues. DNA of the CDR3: TGTGCCAGCAGCTTAGTAAGCCTTTCTGGGGCCAACGTCCTGACTTTC. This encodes CASSLVSLSGANVLTF.

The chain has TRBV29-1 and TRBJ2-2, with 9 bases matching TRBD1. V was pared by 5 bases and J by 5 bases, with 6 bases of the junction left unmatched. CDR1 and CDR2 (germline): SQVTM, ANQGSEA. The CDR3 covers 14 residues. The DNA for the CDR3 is TGCAGCGTTTACCCGGGACAGGGAACCGGGGAGCTGTTTTTT. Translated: CSVYPGQGTGELFF.

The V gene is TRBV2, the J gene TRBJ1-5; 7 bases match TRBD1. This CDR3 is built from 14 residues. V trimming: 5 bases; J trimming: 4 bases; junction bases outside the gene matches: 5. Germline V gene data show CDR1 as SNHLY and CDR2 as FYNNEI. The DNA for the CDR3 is TGTGCCAGCAGTCCCGGGACAGCTAATCAGCCCCAGCATTTT. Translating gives CASSPGTANQPQHF.

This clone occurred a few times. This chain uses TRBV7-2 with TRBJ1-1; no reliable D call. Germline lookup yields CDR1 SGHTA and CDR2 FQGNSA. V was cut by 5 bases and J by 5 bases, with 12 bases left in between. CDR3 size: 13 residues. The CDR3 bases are TGTGCCAGCAGCCGCGGGTCGGGGACTGAAGCTTTCTTT. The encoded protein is CASSRGSGTEAFF.

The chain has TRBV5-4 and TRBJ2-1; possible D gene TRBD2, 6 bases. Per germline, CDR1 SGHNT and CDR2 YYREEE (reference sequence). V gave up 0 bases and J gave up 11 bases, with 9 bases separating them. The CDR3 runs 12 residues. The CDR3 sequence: CASSLGGEKQFF. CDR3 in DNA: TGTGCCAGCAGCTTGGGCGGGGAGAAGCAGTTCTTC.

The CDR3 reads CASSEGGSGANVLTF. In DNA form, the CDR3 reads TGTGCCAGCAGTGAAGGAGGGTCTGGGGCCAACGTCCTGACTTTC. The chain recombines TRBV25-1 with TRBJ2-6; the D gene is possibly TRBD2 (6 bases). V dropped 2 bases and J dropped 1 base, with 6 bases sitting between them. From germline, CDR1 is MGHDK and CDR2 SYGVNS. The CDR3 sequence is 15 residues long.

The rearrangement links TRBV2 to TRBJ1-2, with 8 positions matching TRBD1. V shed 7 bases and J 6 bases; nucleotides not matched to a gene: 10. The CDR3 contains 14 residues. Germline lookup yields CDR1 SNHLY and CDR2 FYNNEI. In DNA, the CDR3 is TGTGCCAGCACCGAGGGTGGCAGGGGGCATGGCTACACCTTC. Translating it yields CASTEGGRGHGYTF.

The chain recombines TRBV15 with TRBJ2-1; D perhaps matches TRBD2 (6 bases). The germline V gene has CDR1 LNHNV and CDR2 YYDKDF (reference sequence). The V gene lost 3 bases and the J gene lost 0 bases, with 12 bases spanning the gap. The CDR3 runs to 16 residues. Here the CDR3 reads CATSRGGRGSYNEQFF. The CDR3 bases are TGTGCCACCAGCAGGGGAGGCCGGGGCTCCTACAATGAGCAGTTCTTC.

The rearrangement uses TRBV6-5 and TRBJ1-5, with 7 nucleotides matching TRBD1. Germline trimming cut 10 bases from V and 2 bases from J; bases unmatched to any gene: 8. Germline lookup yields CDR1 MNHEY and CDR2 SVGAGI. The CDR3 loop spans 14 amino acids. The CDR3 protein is CATHGGQGNQPQHF. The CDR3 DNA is TGTGCCACCCACGGAGGACAGGGCAATCAGCCCCAGCATTTT.

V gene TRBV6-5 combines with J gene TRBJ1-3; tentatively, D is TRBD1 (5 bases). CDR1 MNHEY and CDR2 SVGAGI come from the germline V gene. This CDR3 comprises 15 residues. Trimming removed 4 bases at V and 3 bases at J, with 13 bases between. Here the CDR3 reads CASSSGSYGGNTIYF. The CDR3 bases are TGTGCCAGCAGTTCAGGGTCTTATGGTGGAAACACCATATATTTT.

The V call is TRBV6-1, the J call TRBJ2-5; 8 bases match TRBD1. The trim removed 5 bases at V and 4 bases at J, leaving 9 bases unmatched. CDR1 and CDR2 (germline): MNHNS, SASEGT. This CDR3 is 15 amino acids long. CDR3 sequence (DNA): TGTGCCAGCAGTCCTACCAGGGGGCTTAGAGAGACCCAGTACTTC. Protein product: CASSPTRGLRETQYF.

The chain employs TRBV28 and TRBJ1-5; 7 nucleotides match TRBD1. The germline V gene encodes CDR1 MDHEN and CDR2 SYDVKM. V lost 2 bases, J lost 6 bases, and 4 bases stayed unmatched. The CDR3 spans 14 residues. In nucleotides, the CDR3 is TGTGCCAGCAGTTTACCAACAGGGGTTCAGCCCCAGCATTTT. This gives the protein CASSLPTGVQPQHF.

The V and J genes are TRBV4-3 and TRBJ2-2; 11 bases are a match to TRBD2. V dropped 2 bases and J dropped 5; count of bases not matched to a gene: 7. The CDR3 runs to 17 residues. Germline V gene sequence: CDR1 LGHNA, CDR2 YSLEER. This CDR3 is CASSQSSGGASTGELFF. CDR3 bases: TGCGCCAGCAGCCAAAGTAGCGGGGGGGCCAGTACCGGGGAGCTGTTTTTT.

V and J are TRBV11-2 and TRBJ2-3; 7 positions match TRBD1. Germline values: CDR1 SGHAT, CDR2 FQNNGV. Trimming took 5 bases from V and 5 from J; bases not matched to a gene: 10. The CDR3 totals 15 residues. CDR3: CASSANRGMVDTQYF. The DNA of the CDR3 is TGTGCCAGCAGCGCTAACAGGGGTATGGTAGATACGCAGTATTTT.

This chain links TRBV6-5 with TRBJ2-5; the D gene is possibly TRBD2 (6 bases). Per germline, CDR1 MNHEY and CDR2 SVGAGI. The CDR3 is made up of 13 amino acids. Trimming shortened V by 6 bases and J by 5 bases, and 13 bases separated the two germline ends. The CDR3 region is CASRGRRDETQYF. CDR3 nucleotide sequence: TGTGCCAGCAGGGGGAGGCGTGACGAGACCCAGTACTTC.

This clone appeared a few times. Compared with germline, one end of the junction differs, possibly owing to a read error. The CDR3 here is CSSGAYTQYF. The DNA of the CDR3 is TGTTCCAGCGGAGCTTATACGCAGTATTTT. The chain links TRBV7-9 to TRBJ2-3, with D possibly TRBD2 on 5 matching bases. Germline CDR1 is SEHNR and CDR2 is FQNEAQ (reference sequence). The CDR3 length is 10 residues.

The CDR3 DNA reads TGTGCCAGCAGCTTGGTGGGCGGGGGGGCCCGGGAGACCCAGTACTTC. Translation gives CASSLVGGGARETQYF. The chain joins TRBV5-6 to TRBJ2-5, with 9 bases identical to TRBD2. The CDR3 has 16 residues. Germline V lookup: CDR1 SGHDT, CDR2 YYEEEE. Germline trimming cut 0 bases from V and 5 bases from J; bases unmatched to any gene: 8.

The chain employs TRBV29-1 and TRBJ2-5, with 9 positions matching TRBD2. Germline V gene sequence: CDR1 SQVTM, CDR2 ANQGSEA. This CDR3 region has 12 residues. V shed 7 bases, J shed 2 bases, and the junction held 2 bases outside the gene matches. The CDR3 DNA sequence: TGCAGCGGGCGGGGGGGACAAGAGACCCAGTACTTC. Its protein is CSGRGGQETQYF.

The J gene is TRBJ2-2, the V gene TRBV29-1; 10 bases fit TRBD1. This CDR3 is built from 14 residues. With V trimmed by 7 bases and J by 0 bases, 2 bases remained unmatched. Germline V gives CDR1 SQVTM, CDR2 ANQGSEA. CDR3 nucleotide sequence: TGCAGCGCAGGACAGGGGGCGAACACCGGGGAGCTGTTTTTT. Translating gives CSAGQGANTGELFF.

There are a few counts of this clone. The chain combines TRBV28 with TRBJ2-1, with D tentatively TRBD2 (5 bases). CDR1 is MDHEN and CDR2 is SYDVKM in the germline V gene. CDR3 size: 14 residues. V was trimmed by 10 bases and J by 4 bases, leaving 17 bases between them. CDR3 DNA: TGTGCCACCCACGGACTGGACTTATACAATGAGCAGTTCTTC. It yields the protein CATHGLDLYNEQFF.

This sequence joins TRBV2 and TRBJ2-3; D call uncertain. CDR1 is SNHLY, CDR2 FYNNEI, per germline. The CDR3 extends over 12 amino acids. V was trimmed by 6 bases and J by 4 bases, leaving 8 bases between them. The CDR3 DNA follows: TGTGCCAGCAGGGCCCTAGCAGATACGCAGTATTTT. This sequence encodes CASRALADTQYF. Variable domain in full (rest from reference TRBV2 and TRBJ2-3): EPEVTQTPSHQVTQMGQEVILRCVPISNHLYFYWYRQILGQKVEFLVSFYNNEISEKSEIFDDQFSVERPDGSNFTLKIRSTKLEDSAMYFCASRALADTQYFGPGTRLTVL.

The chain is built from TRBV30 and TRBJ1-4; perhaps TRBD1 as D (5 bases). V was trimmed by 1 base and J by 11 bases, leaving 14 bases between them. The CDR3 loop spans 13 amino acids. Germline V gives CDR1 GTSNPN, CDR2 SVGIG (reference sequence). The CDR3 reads CAWSATSEGKLFF. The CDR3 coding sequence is TGTGCCTGGAGTGCCACGTCGGAGGGGAAACTGTTTTTT.